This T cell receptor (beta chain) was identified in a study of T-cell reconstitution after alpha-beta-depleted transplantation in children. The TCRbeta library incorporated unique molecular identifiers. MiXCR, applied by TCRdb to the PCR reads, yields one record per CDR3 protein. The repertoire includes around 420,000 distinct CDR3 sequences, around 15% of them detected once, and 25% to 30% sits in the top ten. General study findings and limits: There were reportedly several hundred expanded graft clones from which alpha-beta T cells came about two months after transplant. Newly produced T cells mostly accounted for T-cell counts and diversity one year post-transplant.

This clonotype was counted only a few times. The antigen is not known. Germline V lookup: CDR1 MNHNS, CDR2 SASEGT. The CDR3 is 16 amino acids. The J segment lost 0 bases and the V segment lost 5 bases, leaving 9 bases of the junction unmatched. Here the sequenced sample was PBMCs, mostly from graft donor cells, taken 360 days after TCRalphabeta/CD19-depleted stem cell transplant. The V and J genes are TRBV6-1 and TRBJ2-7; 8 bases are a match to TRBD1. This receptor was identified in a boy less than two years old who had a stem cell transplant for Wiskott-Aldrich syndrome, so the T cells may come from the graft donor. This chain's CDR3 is CASSPRTGTLSYEQYF. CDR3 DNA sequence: TGTGCCAGCAGTCCCCGGACAGGGACGCTCTCCTACGAGCAGTACTTC.